Listed here is a single T cell receptor (beta chain). Its target is unknown. Both previously described methods and listed TCR primers were employed to make bulk TCR libraries. TCRdb reprocessed the PCR reads with MiXCR, giving one entry per CDR3 protein. The sample has a few hundred thousand distinct CDR3 sequences; roughly 24% are singletons. Trimming took off 0 bases at V and 4 bases at J, with 13 bases between the two ends. CDR1 LGHNA and CDR2 YNFKEQ come from the germline V gene. CDR3 length equals 15 residues. For naive CD8 T cells, sorting used the CD8+CD4-CCR7+CD45RA+ phenotype. This specimen comes from a study of molecular identifiers for immune sequencing clone quantification. Study-level findings and limits: Sizes of clones that are highly expanded could be underestimated (if identical TCR molecules share a barcode).

The TCR comes from a human donor in good health. Some libraries in this study had Jurkat cell RNA spiked in. The sample was naive CD8+ T cells from blood, with Jurkat cell RNA spiked in. Subset denoted: FACS-sorted CD8+CD4-CCR7+CD45RA+ naive T cells. The chain uses TRBV4-2 and TRBJ2-7, with D perhaps TRBD2 (5 bases). The CDR3, as DNA: TGTGCCAGCAGCCAAGAATCTAGCTTAATATACGAGCAGTACTTC. As protein: CASSQESSLIYEQYF.